This T cell receptor (beta chain) was sequenced during a study of cytomegalovirus exposure and HLA in healthy donors. At the level of the study: Of all 400 or so donors who were genotyped, around 82% belonged to the Caucasian-associated ancestry cluster. General study results and limits: Generally TCR sequences proved uncommon, though certain public TCRs appeared in numerous donors. Later analysis demonstrated an association between a missense DCLRE1C variant and TCR beta V- and J-gene trimming.

The CDR3 has 14 amino acids. Germline V gene lookup returns CDR1 SEHNR and CDR2 FQNEAQ (reference sequence). Trimming removed 5 bases from V and 5 bases from J; junction bases left unmatched: 5. A word on this clone: Its antigen remains unidentified.

Researchers ran the PCR with 60 Vbeta and 13 Jbeta primers. Profiled with immunoSEQ multiplex PCR; TCRdb holds only in-frame clones, not every one. The repertoire holds around 150,000 clones, 65% to 80% seen once, with 2.5% to 3.5% in the top ten. The V gene is TRBV7-9, the J gene TRBJ1-1, with 10 bases lining up with TRBD1. Specimen: PBMCs. The clonotype originates from a male donor in good health and CMV-seronegative. DNA for the CDR3: TGTGCCAGCAGCCCTGGACAGGGGGAGACTGAAGCTTTCTTT. Protein sequence: CASSPGQGETEAFF.